The 8 T cell receptor beta chains below all came from one sample that was sequenced in a study of T cell repertoires in cytomegalovirus infection (dated by TCRdb to about 2019). The sequencer was an Illumina HiSeq 1500. TCRdb cleaned the public reads at Q25 with fastp, built clones with MiXCR and kept in-frame beta chains. Duplicate CDR3 protein sequences are folded into a single record with the most common DNA and genes. Across this sample there are under 150,000 distinct CDR3 sequences, with less than 9.5% seen only once. The top ten clonotypes cover around 10% of the sample. Sequenced: PBMCs. All receptors come from a human donor in good health (CMV status not recorded). Some clones in this sample may be carry-over from other donors' samples.

This clonotype has a count of ten or more. The rearrangement uses TRBV28 and TRBJ2-3; TRBD2 agrees at 9 bases. The CDR3 has 15 residues. With V trimmed by 3 bases and J by 5 bases, 6 bases remained unmatched. CDR1 MDHEN and CDR2 SYDVKM come from the germline V gene. The CDR3 region has the DNA TGTGCCAGCAGTTTTTTGCGGGGGGGCCGAGATACGCAGTATTTT. Residues: CASSFLRGGRDTQYF.

This sequence joins TRBV27 and TRBJ2-7, with 8 bases fitting TRBD2. V trimming: 5 bases; J trimming: 3 bases; junction bases outside the gene matches: 3. CDR3 length: 13 residues. The germline V gene has CDR1 MNHEY and CDR2 SMNVEV (reference sequence). CDR3 DNA sequence: TGTGCCAGCAGTACCGGGACTAGCTACGAGCAGTACTTC. As protein: CASSTGTSYEQYF.

This clonotype was seen ten or more times. The CDR3 bases are TGTGCCAGCAGCAGACCGACAGGACCATCGCTGAACACTGAAGCTTTCTTT. Encoded protein: CASSRPTGPSLNTEAFF. The chain couples TRBV28 to TRBJ1-1, with a tentative D call TRBD1 (6 bases). V was clipped by 6 bases and J by 0 bases, with 20 bases between them. There are 17 residues in the CDR3. Germline CDR1 and CDR2: MDHEN and SYDVKM.

This clonotype has a count of ten or more. V usage is TRBV20-1 and J usage is TRBJ2-7, with 9 bases that match TRBD1. V lost 6 bases and J lost 4; bases outside the gene matches: 10. The CDR3 has 14 residues. Per the germline V gene, CDR1 is DFQATT and CDR2 is SNEGSKA (reference sequence). The CDR3 is CSAAGRDRVYEQYF. CDR3 coding DNA: TGCAGTGCAGCCGGGCGGGACAGGGTTTACGAGCAGTACTTC.

This clonotype was counted at least ten times. The chain is built from TRBV29-1 and TRBJ1-4; 7 nucleotides line up with TRBD1. Trimming at V came to 7 bases and at J to 0 bases, leaving 2 bases not matched to a gene. Germline V lookup: CDR1 SQVTM, CDR2 ANQGSEA. The CDR3 is 13 amino acids. CDR3 sequence: CSAGQATNEKLFF. The CDR3 nucleotides are TGCAGCGCAGGACAGGCAACTAATGAAAAACTGTTTTTT.

The CDR3 sequence is CASSEDSASYTF. CDR3 nucleotides: TGTGCCAGCAGCGAAGACAGTGCTTCGTACACCTTC. This chain joins TRBV9 and TRBJ1-2; D may be TRBD1 (5 bases). The CDR3 totals 12 residues. Deletions cut 3 bases from V and 11 bases from J, with 14 bases between. CDR1 and CDR2 (germline): SGDLS, YYNGEE. The complete variable domain, with remaining parts taken from reference TRBV9 and TRBJ1-2, reads DSGVTQTPKHLITATGQRVTLRCSPRSGDLSVYWYQQSLDQGLQFLIQYYNGEERAKGNILERFSAQQFPDLHSELNLSSLELGDSALYFCASSEDSASYTFGSGTRLTVV.

This clonotype has a count of ten or more. The chain uses TRBV7-2 and TRBJ1-2, with D perhaps matching TRBD1 (5 bases). Trimming left V 4 bases short and J 9 bases short, with 15 bases between. Germline CDR1 reads SGHTA; CDR2 reads FQGNSA. The CDR3 sequence is 13 residues long. CDR3 sequence: CASSSPWGMSYTF. The DNA of the CDR3 is TGTGCCAGCAGCTCCCCCTGGGGGATGAGCTACACCTTC.

The chain links TRBV12-3 or TRBV12-4 to TRBJ1-5; D is possibly TRBD1 (5 bases). The CDR3 spans 14 residues. Trimming pared 8 bases from V and 7 bases from J, leaving 18 bases between. The CDR3 nucleotides read TGTGCCAGCCACACCGGGACGAGCCCACAGCCCCAGCATTTT. Protein: CASHTGTSPQPQHF.